This T cell receptor (beta chain) comes out of a study of T cell responses to AZD1222 COVID-19 vaccine. Study-wide context: Second doses at about 4 or about 12 weeks were pooled. Study observations and caveats: Repertoire samples came only from after the peak T cell response. With two AZD1222 doses given, Spike-specific TCR breadth and depth both rose.

A word on this clone: The antigen remains unidentified.

CDR3 length: 16 residues. Germline CDR1 and CDR2: SGHNT and YYREEE (reference sequence). Trimming shortened V by 0 bases and J by 5 bases, and 14 bases separated the two germline ends. Some clones are missing from TCRdb's copy, which holds only in-frame ones; the method was immunoSEQ multiplex PCR. Of approximately 82,000 clones in the sample, 85% to 95% are singletons; the top ten hold about 5.2%. The receptor was derived from an adult in good health. Sequencing was performed on peripheral blood, taken on day 0 of AZD1222 vaccination. V usage is TRBV5-4 and J usage is TRBJ1-4, with D unresolved. The CDR3 DNA is TGTGCCAGCAGCTTGGATGGTAGCAGAATAAATGAAAAACTGTTTTTT. It codes for CASSLDGSRINEKLFF.